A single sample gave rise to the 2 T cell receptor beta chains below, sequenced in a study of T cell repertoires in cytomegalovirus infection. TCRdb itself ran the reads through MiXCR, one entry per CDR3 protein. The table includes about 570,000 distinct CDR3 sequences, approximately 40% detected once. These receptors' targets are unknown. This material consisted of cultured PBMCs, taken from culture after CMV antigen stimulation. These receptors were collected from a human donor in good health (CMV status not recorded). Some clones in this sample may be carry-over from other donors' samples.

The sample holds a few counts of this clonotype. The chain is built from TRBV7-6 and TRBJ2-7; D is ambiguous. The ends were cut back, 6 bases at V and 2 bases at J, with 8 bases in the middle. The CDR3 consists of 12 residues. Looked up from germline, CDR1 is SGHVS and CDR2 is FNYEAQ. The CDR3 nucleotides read TGTGCCAGCAGACTGACCCCCTACGAGCAGTACTTC. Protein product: CASRLTPYEQYF.

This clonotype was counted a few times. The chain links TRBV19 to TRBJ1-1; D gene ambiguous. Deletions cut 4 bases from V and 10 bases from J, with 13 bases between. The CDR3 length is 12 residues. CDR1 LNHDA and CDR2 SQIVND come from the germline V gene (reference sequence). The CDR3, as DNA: TGTGCCAGTAGTAGCGGCTTCGTAGGAGCTTTCTTT. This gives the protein CASSSGFVGAFF.